This TCR beta chain was profiled in a study of T cell repertoires in cytomegalovirus infection. Study-level information: CMV infection together with matching HLA type was indicated by public TCR beta signatures.

Each CDR3 protein gets one entry after TCRdb re-called the reads with MiXCR. The sample yields some 150,000 distinct CDR3 sequences, over 25% seen once. Turning to this clonotype: Its specificity is not known.

Overall study results and limits: Dominating the ex vivo response were HLA-C-restricted CMV-specific TCR beta clonotypes.

V shed 3 bases and J 8 bases; nucleotides not matched to a gene: 10. The CDR3 runs to 15 residues. Germline V gene sequence: CDR1 SGHVT, CDR2 SQSDAQ. This sample comprised CD8+ T cells from cultured PBMCs, obtained from culture after CMV antigen stimulation. This TCR derives from a human donor in good health (CMV status not recorded). Some clones in this sample may be carry-over from other donors' samples. The chain has TRBV7-4 and TRBJ1-5; 7 bases align to TRBD1. The CDR3 sequence: CASSFGTGDWEPQHF. The CDR3 coding sequence is TGTGCCAGCAGCTTCGGAACAGGGGATTGGGAGCCCCAGCATTTT.